This T cell receptor (beta chain) was retrieved from a study of OX40 agonist ivuxolimab in advanced cancers. Study-wide context: Dose-escalation patients had hepatocellular carcinoma, melanoma, renal cell or head and neck cancer.

Overall study results and limits: Nonresponders, in some cases, also had low normalized T-cell clonal expansion. Clonal expansion was seen in CD4+ and CD8+ blood T cells by week 6 at 0.1 to 3.0 mg/kg.

Sequenced by immunoSEQ multiplex PCR; TCRdb stores in-frame clones only, minus some. The table records roughly 13,000 clones, 70% to 80% of them present only once. Germline CDR1 SGHKS, CDR2 YYEKEE (reference sequence). The CDR3 length is 16 residues. The germline V and J ends were trimmed by 5 bases and 0 bases, with 16 bases remaining between them. Comment on this clone: What it binds is not known.

The sequence derives from an adult with an advanced solid tumor such as melanoma, head and neck, liver or kidney cancer. The sequences come from CD4+ or CD8+ T cells sorted from blood, collected in a trial of the OX40 agonist ivuxolimab. The chain is built from TRBV5-5 and TRBJ2-3; D is perhaps TRBD1 (5 bases). This CDR3 reads CASRSNTGISTDTQYF. The CDR3 DNA sequence: TGTGCCAGCAGATCGAACACAGGTATAAGCACAGATACGCAGTATTTT.